A single sample gave rise to the 19 T cell receptor beta chains below, sequenced in a study of OX40 agonist ivuxolimab in advanced cancers. Libraries were prepared by immunoSEQ multiplex PCR; TCRdb keeps only in-frame clonotypes and omits some of them. The sample has about 100,000 clones, approximately 90% seen once. Here the sequenced sample was CD4+ or CD8+ T cells sorted from blood, taken in a trial of the OX40 agonist ivuxolimab. Every receptor here comes from an adult with an advanced solid tumor such as melanoma, head and neck, liver or kidney cancer.

The V and J genes are TRBV6-5 and TRBJ2-2; no definite D call. The CDR3 consists of 13 residues. CDR1 is MNHEY and CDR2 is SVGAGI in the germline V gene. V lost 6 bases and J 0 bases, leaving 5 bases between the germline ends. Here the CDR3 reads CASSITNTGELFF. The CDR3 DNA reads TGTGCCAGCAGCATTACGAACACCGGGGAGCTGTTTTTT.

The chain couples TRBV10-3 to TRBJ2-7; 8 nucleotides align to TRBD1. V lost 6 bases, J lost 1 base, and 8 bases stayed unmatched. Germline V gene lookup returns CDR1 ENHRY and CDR2 SYGVKD. The CDR3 sequence is 15 residues long. CDR3 nucleotide sequence: TGTGCCATCAGGGCTGGGACAGGTGTTTCCTACGAGCAGTACTTC. Translation: CAIRAGTGVSYEQYF.

The chain employs TRBV15 and TRBJ2-3; D uncertain. The germline V gene encodes CDR1 LNHNV and CDR2 YYDKDF (reference sequence). The CDR3 consists of 14 residues. V dropped 5 bases and J dropped 4 bases, with 13 bases sitting between them. The CDR3 reads CATSPYGSADTQYF. CDR3 bases: TGTGCCACCAGCCCATATGGCAGCGCAGATACGCAGTATTTT. Filled out from reference TRBV15 and TRBJ2-3, the complete variable domain reads DAMVIQNPRYQVTQFGKPVTLSCSQTLNHNVMYWYQQKSSQAPKLLFHYYDKDFNNEADTPDNFQSRRPNTSFCFLDIRSPGLGDTAMYLCATSPYGSADTQYFGPGTRLTVL.

V is TRBV6-5 and J is TRBJ2-2; 10 positions agree with TRBD2. The CDR3 is 16 residues long. Trimming cost V 2 bases and J 4 bases; bases outside gene matches: 4. Germline CDR1 and CDR2: MNHEY and SVGAGI. CDR3 in DNA: TGTGCCAGCAGTTACCTCAGCGGGAGGGCCACCGGGGAGCTGTTTTTT. It is translated as CASSYLSGRATGELFF.

In DNA form, the CDR3 reads TGCGCCAGCACGCTTCGGACAGATGGATCCGGAAAGAACCCCTATGGCTACACCTTC. Translated, it gives CASTLRTDGSGKNPYGYTF. The chain employs TRBV5-1 and TRBJ1-2, with D possibly being TRBD1 (6 bases). CDR1 and CDR2 (germline): SGHRS, YFSETQ. V shed 6 bases and J shed 4 bases, with 31 bases lying between them. There are 19 residues in the CDR3.

The CDR3 here is CASSLDRNTGELFF. As DNA, the CDR3 is TGCGCCAGCAGCTTGGACAGGAACACCGGGGAGCTGTTTTTT. V gene TRBV5-1 combines with J gene TRBJ2-2; D unclear. CDR3 size: 14 residues. Between the trimmed V and J ends, which lost 0 bases and 1 base, there was a span of 4 bases. Germline CDR1 SGHRS, CDR2 YFSETQ.

The chain joins TRBV11-3 to TRBJ2-7; no firm D call. Germline CDR1 reads SGHNT; CDR2 reads YENEEA. Trimming shortened V by 0 bases and J by 7 bases, and 10 bases separated the two germline ends. The CDR3 runs 13 residues. DNA for the CDR3: TGTGCCAGCAGCTTAGATCTGCCTAGTGAGCAGTACTTC. Protein product: CASSLDLPSEQYF.

The V call is TRBV7-2, the J call TRBJ2-7, with a possible D match to TRBD2 (5 bases). This CDR3 is built from 16 residues. CDR1 SGHTA and CDR2 FQGNSA come from the germline V gene. V was cut by 1 base and J by 4 bases, with 17 bases left in between. In nucleotides, the CDR3 is TGTGCCAGCAGCTTAGGTTTAAGTGGGAGAGGGTACGAGCAGTACTTC. It is translated as CASSLGLSGRGYEQYF.

The CDR3 sequence: CASSSTGAGTQYF. The CDR3 DNA is TGTGCCAGCAGCTCCACAGGGGCGGGGACCCAGTACTTC. The chain joins TRBV7-9 to TRBJ2-5, with 7 positions matching TRBD1. Germline V CDR1 and CDR2: SEHNR, FQNEAQ (reference sequence). With V trimmed by 4 bases and J by 7 bases, 6 bases remained unmatched. The CDR3 is made up of 13 amino acids.

CDR3 in amino acids: CATSGDQQETQYF. Here the CDR3 DNA reads TGTGCCACCAGCGGGGACCAACAAGAGACCCAGTACTTC. The chain recombines TRBV15 with TRBJ2-5; D assignment may be TRBD1 or TRBD2 (5 bases each). CDR1 and CDR2 from the germline V gene are LNHNV and YYDKDF (reference sequence). This CDR3 is 13 amino acids long. Trimming left V 5 bases short and J 2 bases short, with 9 bases between.

The rearrangement links TRBV5-1 to TRBJ2-1; 8 bases are a match to TRBD1. This CDR3 has 14 residues. V gave up 0 bases and J gave up 6 bases; unmatched junction bases: 2. In germline, CDR1 is SGHRS, CDR2 YFSETQ. The CDR3 region has the DNA TGCGCCAGCAGCTTGGGAGGACAGGGCAATGAGCAGTTCTTC. The encoded protein is CASSLGGQGNEQFF.

The chain joins TRBV9 to TRBJ2-6, with TRBD2 matching 11 bases. Germline V gene lookup returns CDR1 SGDLS and CDR2 YYNGEE. The CDR3 runs to 18 residues. The ends lost 3 bases at V and 0 bases at J; junction bases unmatched: 5. The CDR3 region is CASSALAGGISGANVLTF. CDR3 nucleotides: TGTGCCAGCAGCGCGCTAGCGGGAGGTATCTCTGGGGCCAACGTCCTGACTTTC. The variable domain in full, completed from reference TRBV9 and TRBJ2-6, reads DSGVTQTPKHLITATGQRVTLRCSPRSGDLSVYWYQQSLDQGLQFLIQYYNGEERAKGNILERFSAQQFPDLHSELNLSSLELGDSALYFCASSALAGGISGANVLTFGAGSRLTVL.

This chain connects TRBV7-3 to TRBJ1-1; tentatively, D is TRBD1 (5 bases). CDR1 is SGHTA and CDR2 is FQGTGA in the germline V gene. Trimming cost V 2 bases and J 4 bases, with 8 bases left between them. This CDR3 is built from 13 residues. The CDR3 nucleotides read TGTGCCAGCAGCTTATTGGGGGGCACTGAAGCTTTCTTT. Its protein is CASSLLGGTEAFF.

This chain links TRBV5-1 with TRBJ1-2; D uncertain. CDR3 size: 13 residues. Between the trimmed V and J ends, which lost 4 bases and 2 bases, there was a span of 9 bases. Per germline, CDR1 SGHRS and CDR2 YFSETQ. In DNA, the CDR3 is TGCGCCAGCAGCGTTGACGGGAACTATGGCTACACCTTC. As protein: CASSVDGNYGYTF. The full variable domain, completed using reference TRBV5-1 and TRBJ1-2, is KAGVTQTPRYLIKTRGQQVTLSCSPISGHRSVSWYQQTPGQGLQFLFEYFSETQRNKGNFPGRFSGRQFSNSRSEMNVSTLELGDSALYLCASSVDGNYGYTFGSGTRLTVV.

The CDR3: CASRDQTEVVEKLFF. The CDR3 DNA sequence: TGTGCCAGCAGGGACCAGACGGAGGTCGTCGAAAAACTGTTTTTT. The gene calls are TRBV6-1 and TRBJ1-4, with D unresolved. The V and J ends lost 6 bases and 8 bases respectively, with 19 bases between them. The CDR3 has 15 amino acids. Germline values: CDR1 MNHNS, CDR2 SASEGT.

The rearrangement joins TRBV19 to TRBJ2-5; TRBD2 agrees at 9 bases. CDR1 is LNHDA and CDR2 is SQIVND in the germline V gene (reference sequence). The CDR3 spans 15 residues. The J segment lost 5 bases and the V segment lost 3 bases, leaving 7 bases of the junction unmatched. CDR3 DNA sequence: TGTGCCAGTAGTATGGGCGGGAGGGCCATTGAGACCCAGTACTTC. It codes for CASSMGGRAIETQYF.

The V and J genes are TRBV10-3 and TRBJ2-5; D might be TRBD2 (6 bases). V lost 10 bases and J lost 5, with 26 bases in between. The germline V gene has CDR1 ENHRY and CDR2 SYGVKD. The CDR3 extends over 16 amino acids. For the CDR3, the DNA is TGTGCCACCGGCCGCGGCAGGTTGGGGGGTCGGGAGACCCAGTACTTC. Translating it yields CATGRGRLGGRETQYF.

This clone was seen many times. CDR3 sequence: CASVPGTSYEQYF. The CDR3 DNA reads TGTGCCAGCGTGCCTGGGACCTCCTACGAGCAGTACTTC. V usage is TRBV2 and J usage is TRBJ2-7; D tentatively reads TRBD1 or TRBD2 (5 bases each). The germline V gene has CDR1 SNHLY and CDR2 FYNNEI. Deletions cut 8 bases from V and 0 bases from J, with 11 bases between. CDR3 length: 13 residues.

This clone was observed a few times. V usage is TRBV7-2 and J usage is TRBJ2-7; the D is unclear. Germline CDR1 reads SGHTA; CDR2 reads FQGNSA. The CDR3 has 11 amino acids. Trimming removed 5 bases from V and 2 bases from J, with 4 bases in between. The CDR3 here is CASSATYEQYF. The CDR3 nucleotides are TGTGCCAGCAGCGCTACCTACGAGCAGTACTTC.